Each of the 20 T cell receptor beta chains below was sequenced from the same sample in a study of shared clonotypes between healthy human individuals. Produced via immunoSEQ multiplex PCR; TCRdb's table is partial and in-frame only. This table has some 500,000 clones, about 96% appearing once. The sequencing input was naive CD4+ T cells sorted from blood. Noted subset: CD45RA+ positively selected. The receptors shown here come from a young woman in good health.

This chain uses TRBV5-1 with TRBJ1-3, with 7 bases lining up with TRBD1. The junction had 8 bases not matched to a gene; V was cut back by 4 bases and J by 4 bases. Germline V gene data show CDR1 as SGHRS and CDR2 as YFSETQ. The CDR3 covers 15 residues. The CDR3 nucleotides read TGCGCCAGCAGCCAGACAGGGACGTTGGGAAACACCATATATTTT. Protein product: CASSQTGTLGNTIYF.

In its sample, this clone was seen a few times. The chain is built from TRBV29-1 and TRBJ1-3; 8 positions agree with TRBD1. This CDR3 has 13 amino acids. Germline assignment: CDR1 SQVTM and CDR2 ANQGSEA. V lost 4 bases, J lost 2 bases, and 1 base stayed unmatched. CDR3 in DNA: TGCAGCGTTGCGGACAGGGCTGGAAACACCATATATTTT. It codes for CSVADRAGNTIYF.

The chain has TRBV28 and TRBJ1-2; D remains unclear. CDR1 and CDR2 (germline): MDHEN, SYDVKM. This CDR3 comprises 14 residues. The ends were cut back, 1 base at V and 3 bases at J, with 9 bases in the middle. The CDR3 here is CASSLYPSDYGYTF. In nucleotides, the CDR3 is TGTGCCAGCAGTTTATACCCATCGGACTATGGCTACACCTTC.

The chain is built from TRBV13 and TRBJ1-2; TRBD1 matches at 7 bases. With 3 bases clipped from V and 0 bases from J, the junction kept 4 bases outside the gene matches. Per germline, CDR1 PRHDT and CDR2 FYEKMQ (reference sequence). The CDR3 consists of 15 residues. CDR3 nucleotide sequence: TGTGCCAGCAGCTTGGGACAGCCGGCTAACTATGGCTACACCTTC. The encoded protein is CASSLGQPANYGYTF.

The chain is built from TRBV2 and TRBJ2-7, with a weak D call TRBD1 (5 bases). The germline CDR1 and CDR2 sequences are SNHLY and FYNNEI. V lost 6 bases to trimming and J lost 5 bases, with 14 bases between them. CDR3 length: 13 residues. In nucleotides, the CDR3 is TGTGCCAGCAGCGCGGAAGGGGCGCACGAGCAGTACTTC. It translates to CASSAEGAHEQYF.

V and J are TRBV6-5 and TRBJ1-1; D ambiguous. CDR1 and CDR2 (germline): MNHEY, SVGAGI. This CDR3 is 13 amino acids long. Trimming cost V 5 bases and J 11 bases, with 18 bases left between them. The CDR3 spells CASSDPKVRGAFF. CDR3 DNA: TGTGCCAGCAGTGACCCAAAGGTGCGCGGGGCTTTCTTT.

This rearrangement joins TRBV29-1 to TRBJ2-1, with 7 bases matching TRBD2. Germline lookup yields CDR1 SQVTM and CDR2 ANQGSEA. The CDR3 is 14 residues long. The trim removed 5 bases at V and 8 bases at J, leaving 12 bases unmatched. As DNA, the CDR3 is TGCAGCGTTTTTCTGGCTAGCGGTGGCGATGAGCAGTTCTTC. Amino acid sequence: CSVFLASGGDEQFF.

The chain has TRBV28 and TRBJ1-6; D unresolved. Germline values: CDR1 MDHEN, CDR2 SYDVKM. Between the trimmed V and J ends, which lost 6 bases and 9 bases, there was a span of 21 bases. The CDR3 totals 16 residues. The CDR3 protein is CASSSSVIDFGSPLHF. Here the CDR3 DNA reads TGTGCCAGCAGCTCCAGTGTGATAGATTTTGGTTCACCCCTCCACTTT.

The V and J genes are TRBV2 and TRBJ2-2; D gene ambiguous. V lost 6 bases to trimming and J lost 0 bases, with 8 bases between them. Germline values: CDR1 SNHLY, CDR2 FYNNEI. The CDR3 is 14 residues long. CDR3 sequence: CASRPGPNTGELFF. CDR3 nucleotides: TGTGCCAGCAGGCCCGGGCCGAACACCGGGGAGCTGTTTTTT.

The V and J genes are TRBV9 and TRBJ2-3, with unresolved D. From germline, CDR1 is SGDLS and CDR2 YYNGEE. There are 13 residues in the CDR3. V lost 8 bases and J 1 base, leaving 11 bases between the germline ends. CDR3 amino acids: CASTILGTDTQYF. For the CDR3, the DNA is TGTGCCAGTACAATCCTGGGCACAGATACGCAGTATTTT.

A remark on this clone: Additional DNA sequences in this sample encode the identical CDR3. The chain has TRBV5-1 and TRBJ1-1; the D is unclear. V lost 0 bases and J lost 0, with 6 bases in between. Germline V CDR1 and CDR2: SGHRS, YFSETQ. The CDR3 is 14 amino acids. CDR3 nucleotide sequence: TGCGCCAGCAGCTTGGTATCGGTGAACACTGAAGCTTTCTTT. It yields the protein CASSLVSVNTEAFF.

This sequence joins TRBV11-1 and TRBJ1-3, with D unresolved. Germline CDR1 SGHAT, CDR2 FQDESV (reference sequence). This CDR3 has 13 amino acids. Trimming shortened V by 5 bases and J by 8 bases, and 13 bases separated the two germline ends. CDR3 DNA: TGTGCCAGCAGCCCCGGTGGGTTATACACCATATATTTT. This gives the protein CASSPGGLYTIYF.

This chain joins TRBV25-1 and TRBJ2-5, with unresolved D. Per the germline V gene, CDR1 is MGHDK and CDR2 is SYGVNS. The V end lost 4 bases, the J end lost 5 bases, and 8 bases lay between the germline ends. The CDR3 loop spans 12 amino acids. CDR3 coding DNA: TGTGCCAGCAGTGTACGGGCGGAGACCCAGTACTTC. Translating gives CASSVRAETQYF.

This clone was found once. The genes are TRBV30 and TRBJ2-7; D possibly corresponds to TRBD1 (6 bases). CDR1 is GTSNPN, CDR2 SVGIG, per germline (reference sequence). CDR3 size: 17 residues. Deletions cut 1 base from V and 6 bases from J, with 25 bases between. DNA for the CDR3: TGTGCCTGGAGTGCTCCACACGGGACACCCTGGGGTTCCGAGCAGTACTTC. This encodes CAWSAPHGTPWGSEQYF.

The chain joins TRBV7-3 to TRBJ2-2, with TRBD1 matching over 9 bases. V was pared by 1 base and J by 6 bases, with 15 bases of the junction left unmatched. Germline CDR1 and CDR2: SGHTA and FQGTGA. The CDR3 covers 19 residues. CDR3 sequence reads: CASSLMRPNRGRLPGELFF. In nucleotides, the CDR3 is TGTGCCAGCAGCTTAATGAGGCCGAACAGGGGGCGCCTCCCCGGGGAGCTGTTTTTT.

The V and J genes are TRBV6-5 and TRBJ2-7; no definite D call. The V end lost 6 bases, the J end lost 9 bases, and 18 bases lay between the germline ends. This CDR3 is 13 amino acids long. Germline V gives CDR1 MNHEY, CDR2 SVGAGI. CDR3 DNA sequence: TGTGCCAGCAGCCCCTGGCGCAATAAGGTGCAGTACTTC. This codes for CASSPWRNKVQYF.

V gene TRBV7-9 combines with J gene TRBJ2-7; 9 bases match TRBD1. Looked up from germline, CDR1 is SEHNR and CDR2 is FQNEAQ (reference sequence). There are 13 residues in the CDR3. V gave up 7 bases and J gave up 6 bases; unmatched junction bases: 7. Here the CDR3 DNA reads TGTGCCAGCACCGTACAGGGGGCCGGCGAGCAGTACTTC. It translates to CASTVQGAGEQYF.

The chain joins TRBV7-2 to TRBJ1-4; tentatively, D is TRBD1 (5 bases). V was trimmed by 5 bases and J by 1 base, leaving 11 bases between them. The germline V gene encodes CDR1 SGHTA and CDR2 FQGNSA. The CDR3 has 15 residues. CDR3 protein: CASSLWQGTNEKLFF. The CDR3 region has the DNA TGTGCCAGCAGCCTTTGGCAGGGAACTAATGAAAAACTGTTTTTT.

The chain recombines TRBV5-1 with TRBJ2-7; 8 bases match TRBD2. Germline values: CDR1 SGHRS, CDR2 YFSETQ. The CDR3 is made up of 16 amino acids. With 0 bases clipped from V and 0 bases from J, the junction kept 5 bases outside the gene matches. The CDR3, as DNA: TGCGCCAGCAGCTTGGACGGGAGCGGGGGCTCCTACGAGCAGTACTTC. It yields the protein CASSLDGSGGSYEQYF.

The chain carries TRBV2 and TRBJ2-7; TRBD2 matches 9 bases. The CDR3 loop spans 15 amino acids. With V trimmed by 6 bases and J by 4 bases, 10 bases remained unmatched. Germline CDR1 is SNHLY and CDR2 is FYNNEI. The chain's CDR3 is CASSIPGLAVYEQYF. The CDR3 DNA sequence: TGTGCCAGCAGCATACCGGGACTAGCTGTATACGAGCAGTACTTC.